The present T cell receptor beta chain was sequenced within a study of graft-versus-host responses after intestinal transplantation. The graft tissue was processed, and this released both intraepithelial and lamina propria lymphocytes. The V and J ends lost 1 base and 4 bases respectively, with 12 bases between them. The CDR3 consists of 15 residues. Germline CDR1 SGHRS, CDR2 YFSETQ. Whole-study findings and limits: Recipient marrow harbored GvH clones, some of which surfaced first in ileum or blood.

Produced via immunoSEQ multiplex PCR; TCRdb's table is partial and in-frame only. The table shows just under 20,000 clones, with about 65% occurring only once. A remark on this clone: Its target is unknown.

Material: ileum tissue, obtained roughly three weeks after intestinal transplant. This chain links TRBV5-1 with TRBJ2-1; D is possibly TRBD2 (6 bases). The sequence derives from a human patient who received an intestinal transplant, so some T cells may come from the graft donor. CDR3 protein: CASSLFWGDYNEQFF. The CDR3 DNA sequence: TGCGCCAGCAGCTTGTTTTGGGGGGATTACAATGAGCAGTTCTTC.